Presented here are 20 T cell receptor beta chains from one specimen sequenced in a study of blood T cell repertoires in COVID-19. Only in-frame clones appear in the TCRdb table, and some are missing; sequencing was by immunoSEQ multiplex PCR. The sample has some 310,000 clones; nearly 90% are singletons. Sequences were obtained from peripheral blood. All receptors derive from a woman aged 40 to 50 with COVID-19, enrolled during active disease.

This clone was counted once. V is TRBV4-3 and J is TRBJ2-7; no reliable D call. This CDR3 is built from 13 residues. Germline V gives CDR1 LGHNA, CDR2 YSLEER. Trimming pared 4 bases from V and 6 bases from J, leaving 13 bases between. The CDR3 reads CASSLQVAREQYF. As DNA, the CDR3 is TGCGCCAGCAGCCTTCAGGTGGCGCGCGAGCAGTACTTC.

J is TRBJ1-2 and V is TRBV6-6; TRBD1 is a possible D gene (5 bases). V was clipped by 7 bases and J by 6 bases, with 24 bases between them. In germline, CDR1 is MNHNY, CDR2 SVGAGI (reference sequence). The length of the CDR3 is 16 residues. In DNA form, the CDR3 reads TGTGCCAGCACCCGAGGGAGGATGCAGGGAGGGAATGGCTACACCTTC. Protein: CASTRGRMQGGNGYTF.

The gene calls are TRBV7-9 and TRBJ2-3, with TRBD2 matching 7 bases. In germline, CDR1 is SEHNR, CDR2 FQNEAQ (reference sequence). Trimming at V came to 5 bases and at J to 4 bases, leaving 9 bases not matched to a gene. There are 15 residues in the CDR3. DNA for the CDR3: TGTGCCAGCAGCACACTAGCGATCTCTCCAGATACGCAGTATTTT. Amino acid sequence: CASSTLAISPDTQYF.

The chain recombines TRBV9 with TRBJ1-1; D is unresolved. V was pared by 0 bases and J by 1 base, with 7 bases between. The V gene's germline CDR1 is SGDLS and CDR2 YYNGEE. The CDR3 has 14 amino acids. CDR3 nucleotides: TGTGCCAGCAGCGTAGGCCCGGGGAACACTGAAGCTTTCTTT. It yields the protein CASSVGPGNTEAFF.

The chain links TRBV5-1 to TRBJ1-2; 10 bases are shared with TRBD1. The CDR3 sequence is 14 residues long. V shed 4 bases, J shed 3 bases, and the junction held 3 bases outside the gene matches. Germline-derived CDR1 and CDR2 are SGHRS and YFSETQ. DNA for the CDR3: TGCGCCAGCAGCCCGGACAGGGGGTACTATGGCTACACCTTC. This translates into CASSPDRGYYGYTF.

The table lists this clone with a count of one. J is TRBJ1-6 and V is TRBV19; no definite D call. Germline values: CDR1 LNHDA, CDR2 SQIVND (reference sequence). The CDR3 has 16 amino acids. Trimming took 2 bases from V and 0 from J, leaving 8 bases between them. The CDR3 DNA is TGTGCCAGTAGTATATCTCGGAGCTCCTATAATTCACCCCTCCACTTT. Translation gives CASSISRSSYNSPLHF.

This chain uses TRBV9 with TRBJ1-4, with 9 bases fitting TRBD1. With 0 bases clipped from V and 5 bases from J, the junction kept 2 bases outside the gene matches. Germline CDR1 and CDR2: SGDLS and YYNGEE. CDR3 size: 15 residues. CDR3 residues: CASSVEGTGNEKLFF. The CDR3 nucleotides read TGTGCCAGCAGCGTAGAGGGGACAGGGAATGAAAAACTGTTTTTT.

The rearrangement uses TRBV10-3 and TRBJ2-2; TRBD2 matches 11 bases. Germline assignment: CDR1 ENHRY and CDR2 SYGVKD. V gave up 5 bases and J gave up 4 bases; unmatched junction bases: 6. This CDR3 is 16 amino acids long. Here the CDR3 reads CAISTLAGGSTGELFF. CDR3 sequence (DNA): TGTGCCATCAGTACCTTAGCGGGGGGGAGCACCGGGGAGCTGTTTTTT.

The chain recombines TRBV3-1 (or the pseudogene TRBV3-2) with TRBJ1-2; unclear D gene. Germline CDR1 is LGHDT and CDR2 is YNNKEL (reference sequence). The CDR3 is 14 residues long. Between the trimmed V and J ends, which lost 1 base and 2 bases, there was a span of 8 bases. The DNA of the CDR3 is TGTGCCAGCAGCCAAGGTTCTTCGAACTATGGCTACACCTTC. It translates to CASSQGSSNYGYTF.

The chain uses TRBV7-2 and TRBJ2-1; D possibly corresponds to TRBD2 (6 bases). V shed 5 bases and J shed 0 bases, with 11 bases lying between them. This CDR3 is 15 amino acids long. Germline V gene lookup returns CDR1 SGHTA and CDR2 FQGNSA. CDR3 protein: CASSPSGYSYNEQFF. CDR3 in DNA: TGTGCCAGCAGCCCAAGCGGGTACTCCTACAATGAGCAGTTCTTC.

The chain couples TRBV7-2 to TRBJ1-5; D possibly corresponds to TRBD1 (5 bases). Trimming took 1 base from V and 3 from J, leaving 10 bases between them. Germline-derived CDR1 and CDR2 are SGHTA and FQGNSA. This CDR3 contains 15 residues. The CDR3 sequence is CASSLVRGNNQPQHF. The CDR3 nucleotides are TGTGCCAGCAGCTTAGTTCGGGGGAACAATCAGCCCCAGCATTTT. The whole variable domain, remainder taken from reference TRBV7-2 and TRBJ1-5, is GAGVSQSPSNKVTEKGKDVELRCDPISGHTALYWYRQSLGQGLEFLIYFQGNSAPDKSGLPSDRFSAERTGGSVSTLTIQRTQQEDSAVYLCASSLVRGNNQPQHFGDGTRLSIL.

This clone occurred once. The V and J genes are TRBV3-1 (or the pseudogene TRBV3-2) and TRBJ2-2; TRBD1 agrees at 7 bases. Germline CDR1 and CDR2: LGHDT and YNNKEL (reference sequence). The CDR3 has 17 residues. Losses at the gene ends were 6 bases for V and 2 bases for J; bases not matched to a gene: 12. The CDR3 DNA reads TGTGCCAGCAGTCGAACAGGGGCCATTACAAACACCGGGGAGCTGTTTTTT. Amino acids: CASSRTGAITNTGELFF.

About this clone: Distinct nucleotide sequences in the sample also encode this CDR3. The chain links TRBV5-1 to TRBJ2-1; D ambiguous. Trimming pared 0 bases from V and 0 bases from J, leaving 7 bases between. CDR1 is SGHRS and CDR2 is YFSETQ in the germline V gene. This CDR3 has 15 amino acids. This CDR3 is CASSLDSSSYNEQFF. Written as DNA, the CDR3 is TGCGCCAGCAGCTTGGACAGCAGCTCCTACAATGAGCAGTTCTTC. The full variable domain, completed using reference TRBV5-1 and TRBJ2-1, is KAGVTQTPRYLIKTRGQQVTLSCSPISGHRSVSWYQQTPGQGLQFLFEYFSETQRNKGNFPGRFSGRQFSNSRSEMNVSTLELGDSALYLCASSLDSSSYNEQFFGPGTRLTVL.

This sequence joins TRBV7-2 and TRBJ2-3; 9 bases match TRBD2. This CDR3 comprises 17 residues. Germline V gene data show CDR1 as SGHTA and CDR2 as FQGNSA. The V and J ends lost 7 bases and 7 bases, in that order; junction bases with no gene match: 18. In nucleotides, the CDR3 is TGTGCCAGCACCCCCGTAGGGCGGGAGGGCCTAGGGAATACGCAGTATTTT. As protein: CASTPVGREGLGNTQYF.

The rearrangement joins TRBV19 to TRBJ1-1, with D unresolved. CDR1 and CDR2 from the germline V gene are LNHDA and SQIVND (reference sequence). V lost 6 bases and J 1 base, leaving 9 bases between the germline ends. This CDR3 has 13 residues. CDR3 nucleotide sequence: TGTGCCAGTAGGCTCACAGCGAACACTGAAGCTTTCTTT. This codes for CASRLTANTEAFF.

The DNA of the CDR3 is TGTGCCAGCAGTCACAGGGGGCCCTATGGCTACACCTTC. Translating it yields CASSHRGPYGYTF. V usage is TRBV12-3 or TRBV12-4 and J usage is TRBJ1-2; TRBD1 agrees at 9 bases. The CDR3 sequence is 13 residues long. The ends lost 5 bases at V and 4 bases at J; junction bases unmatched: 2.

The V gene is TRBV28, the J gene TRBJ1-6; 7 bases map to TRBD1. The CDR3 has 15 amino acids. The V gene's germline CDR1 is MDHEN and CDR2 SYDVKM. V trimming: 5 bases; J trimming: 9 bases; junction bases outside the gene matches: 10. The CDR3 nucleotides are TGTGCCAGCAGTGATACACAGGGGTGGGGTTCACCCCTCCACTTT. It specifies CASSDTQGWGSPLHF.

This clone was counted between two and nine times. CDR3 sequence reads: CASSLQGAPGYTF. For the CDR3, the DNA is TGTGCCAGCAGTCTGCAGGGGGCGCCCGGCTACACCTTC. The J gene is TRBJ1-2, the V gene TRBV28; 8 positions match TRBD1. J gave up 8 bases and V 5 bases, and 7 bases lay outside the gene matches. The CDR3 covers 13 residues. The germline CDR1 and CDR2 sequences are MDHEN and SYDVKM.

The chain couples TRBV2 to TRBJ2-7, with TRBD1 as a possible D gene (5 bases). This CDR3 has 16 residues. Per the germline V gene, CDR1 is SNHLY and CDR2 is FYNNEI. The V and J ends lost 1 base and 5 bases respectively, with 18 bases between them. The CDR3: CASSEVSGREIDEQYF. DNA of the CDR3: TGTGCCAGCAGTGAAGTATCGGGCAGGGAAATCGACGAGCAGTACTTC.

The chain has TRBV10-3 and TRBJ1-3; D may be TRBD1 (6 bases). Germline-derived CDR1 and CDR2 are ENHRY and SYGVKD. The CDR3 consists of 16 residues. V lost 5 bases and J 0 bases, leaving 14 bases between the germline ends. CDR3 in amino acids: CAISQTGQSSGNTIYF. DNA for the CDR3: TGTGCCATCAGTCAAACCGGACAGTCCTCTGGAAACACCATATATTTT.